These 31 T cell receptor beta chains were sequenced from one sample in a study of blood T cell repertoires in COVID-19 (dated by TCRdb to the early 2020s). Library method: the immunoSEQ multiplex PCR assay. TCRdb holds this immuneACCESS table with in-frame rearrangements only. Some clones are missing; in checked studies, unresolved V genes explain under half, and the rest has no known cause. In all, the sample holds about 70,000 clones, and 80% of those were seen once. The top ten constitute roughly 18% of the sample. Specimen: peripheral blood. The receptors were gathered from a man aged 70-80 years who had recovered from COVID-19.

In this sample, this clone turned up once. The chain joins TRBV21-1 to TRBJ2-3; the D call of TRBD1 is as the table states it, not checked on the DNA. TRBV21-1 is shown as a pseudogene. This CDR3 has 12 amino acids. The CDR3 sequence: CANDRGPDTQYF. DNA for the CDR3: TGTGCTAACGACAGGGGTCCAGATACGCAGTATTTT.

This sequence joins TRBV19 and TRBJ1-1; 9 bases agree with TRBD1. This CDR3 is built from 11 residues. Germline V gene lookup returns CDR1 LNHDA and CDR2 SQIVND (reference sequence). The CDR3 DNA reads TGTGTCACCGGGACAGGGACTGAAGCTTTCTTT. This codes for CVTGTGTEAFF.

This clone appeared once. The V call is TRBV11-3, the J call TRBJ2-7, with TRBD2 matching 12 bases. CDR1 and CDR2 (germline): SGHNT, YENEEA. CDR3 length equals 15 residues. With V trimmed by 5 bases and J by 4 bases, 6 bases remained unmatched. Here the CDR3 DNA reads TGTGCCAGCAGCCCGCCTAGCGGGGGGGGATACGAGCAGTACTTC. Its protein product is CASSPPSGGGYEQYF. The full variable domain, rest sourced from reference TRBV11-3 and TRBJ2-7, is EAGVVQSPRYKIIEKKQPVAFWCNPISGHNTLYWYLQNLGQGPELLIRYENEEAVDDSQLPKDRFSAERLKGVDSTLKIQPAELGDSAVYLCASSPPSGGGYEQYFGPGTRLTVT.

The CDR3 coding sequence is TGCAGTGCTAGTTCGGGATCAACTAATGAAAAACTGTTTTTT. This gives the protein CSASSGSTNEKLFF. The J gene is TRBJ1-4, the V gene TRBV20-1; D remains ambiguous. The CDR3 totals 14 residues. V was shortened by 3 bases and J by 0 bases, with 8 bases between the two germline ends. The V gene's germline CDR1 is DFQATT and CDR2 SNEGSKA (reference sequence).

The chain employs TRBV5-1 and TRBJ2-5, with 8 nucleotides matching TRBD2. With V trimmed by 4 bases and J by 7 bases, 9 bases remained unmatched. Per germline, CDR1 SGHRS and CDR2 YFSETQ. CDR3 size: 14 residues. The CDR3 reads CASSTGLAQGTQYF. CDR3 DNA sequence: TGCGCCAGCAGCACAGGACTAGCTCAGGGGACCCAGTACTTC. The full variable domain, rest sourced from reference TRBV5-1 and TRBJ2-5, is KAGVTQTPRYLIKTRGQQVTLSCSPISGHRSVSWYQQTPGQGLQFLFEYFSETQRNKGNFPGRFSGRQFSNSRSEMNVSTLELGDSALYLCASSTGLAQGTQYFGPGTRLLVL.

This rearrangement joins TRBV6-5 to TRBJ1-2; TRBD1 agrees at 8 bases. Germline V gives CDR1 MNHEY, CDR2 SVGAGI. CDR3 length: 13 amino acids. V was clipped by 3 bases and J by 7 bases; unmatched bases: 4. CDR3 region: CASSYQGAGGYTF. The CDR3 DNA follows: TGTGCCAGCAGTTATCAGGGGGCTGGTGGCTACACCTTC.

V is TRBV28 and J is TRBJ1-1; D might be TRBD1 (6 bases). The CDR3 has 14 amino acids. V was trimmed by 1 base and J by 5 bases, leaving 11 bases between them. Germline V CDR1 and CDR2: MDHEN, SYDVKM. The CDR3 loop is CASSLSNRDTEAFF. The CDR3 bases are TGTGCCAGCAGTTTATCGAACAGGGATACTGAAGCTTTCTTT.

V is TRBV4-1 and J is TRBJ1-2; TRBD1 might be the D (5 bases). V was pared by 0 bases and J by 5 bases, with 16 bases between. The V gene's germline CDR1 is MGHRA and CDR2 YSYEKL. CDR3 length equals 16 residues. CDR3 in DNA: TGCGCCAGCAGCCAAGATGGGGGGTTTAGGACTTATGGCTACACCTTC. Amino acids: CASSQDGGFRTYGYTF.

The chain combines TRBV27 with TRBJ1-6; 8 positions agree with TRBD1. This CDR3 has 13 amino acids. J lost 14 bases, V lost 5 bases, and 8 bases had no gene match. Germline V gives CDR1 MNHEY, CDR2 SMNVEV (reference sequence). The CDR3 here is CASSDLQGASLHF. The DNA for the CDR3 is TGTGCCAGCAGTGACCTCCAGGGGGCATCCCTCCACTTT.

This clone showed up just a few times. The J gene is TRBJ1-1, the V gene TRBV19, with TRBD1 as a possible D gene (5 bases). The CDR3 loop spans 15 amino acids. In germline, CDR1 is LNHDA, CDR2 SQIVND (reference sequence). Trimming cost V 4 bases and J 3 bases, with 15 bases left between them. CDR3 DNA sequence: TGTGCCAGTAGTACATCGGGTCAGGGATACACTGAAGCTTTCTTT. It is translated as CASSTSGQGYTEAFF. The full variable domain, rest sourced from reference TRBV19 and TRBJ1-1, is DGGITQSPKYLFRKEGQNVTLSCEQNLNHDAMYWYRQDPGQGLRLIYYSQIVNDFQKGDIAEGYSVSREKKESFPLTVTSAQKNPTAFYLCASSTSGQGYTEAFFGQGTRLTVV.

The chain recombines TRBV13 with TRBJ1-6; maybe TRBD1 (6 bases). CDR1 is PRHDT and CDR2 is FYEKMQ in the germline V gene (reference sequence). This CDR3 has 16 residues. V gave up 5 bases and J gave up 5 bases, with 16 bases separating them. DNA of the CDR3: TGTGCCAGCAGCCGCACACCAGGACAGCATAATTCACCCCTCCACTTT. Protein sequence: CASSRTPGQHNSPLHF.

This clone was seen only a few times. The DNA of the CDR3 is TGTGCCAGCAGACAGGGGGGGGGTGGAGAAGCTTTCTTT. This gives the protein CASRQGGGGEAFF. The V and J genes are TRBV28 and TRBJ1-1, with 8 bases identical to TRBD1. Germline V gene sequence: CDR1 MDHEN, CDR2 SYDVKM. The CDR3 runs 13 residues. The J segment lost 8 bases and the V segment lost 6 bases, leaving 8 bases of the junction unmatched.

The gene calls are TRBV3-1 (or the pseudogene TRBV3-2) and TRBJ1-1; D unresolved. CDR1 and CDR2 from the germline V gene are LGHDT and YNNKEL (reference sequence). The length of the CDR3 is 12 residues. The ends were cut back, 3 bases at V and 7 bases at J, with 9 bases in the middle. The CDR3 DNA reads TGTGCCAGCAGCCACCTCCGGGATGAAGCTTTCTTT. Translating gives CASSHLRDEAFF.

This clone was seen a handful of times. This rearrangement joins TRBV2 to TRBJ2-3, with D unclear. This CDR3 spans 14 amino acids. Germline values: CDR1 SNHLY, CDR2 FYNNEI. V lost 7 bases, J lost 2 bases, and 13 bases lay in between. Written as DNA, the CDR3 is TGTGCCAGCATTCCCCAGGAATACACAGATACGCAGTATTTT. This codes for CASIPQEYTDTQYF.

The chain is built from TRBV19 and TRBJ1-1, with D possibly matching TRBD1 (5 bases). CDR1 LNHDA and CDR2 SQIVND come from the germline V gene (reference sequence). This CDR3 spans 13 amino acids. The V end lost 3 bases, the J end lost 7 bases, and 12 bases lay between the germline ends. DNA for the CDR3: TGTGCCAGTAGTATTGGTCAGGGCCTTGAAGCTTTCTTT. Its protein is CASSIGQGLEAFF.

The J gene is TRBJ1-1, the V gene TRBV7-9; 9 bases line up with TRBD1. The CDR3 covers 14 residues. CDR1 SEHNR and CDR2 FQNEAQ come from the germline V gene (reference sequence). V was clipped by 4 bases and J by 1 base; unmatched bases: 1. The CDR3 region is CASSWGQGNTEAFF. The CDR3 region has the DNA TGTGCCAGCAGCTGGGGACAGGGGAACACTGAAGCTTTCTTT.

CDR3 nucleotides: TGTGCCAGCGCACCTAGGACAGGGGGCTTTTCACCCCTCCACTTT. This translates into CASAPRTGGFSPLHF. The chain is built from TRBV6-6 and TRBJ1-6; 11 bases fit TRBD1. The CDR3 consists of 15 residues. Germline CDR1 reads MNHNY; CDR2 reads SVGAGI (reference sequence). V dropped 8 bases and J dropped 9; count of bases not matched to a gene: 9.

This chain links TRBV5-1 with TRBJ1-2, with 7 bases fitting TRBD1. V trimming: 5 bases; J trimming: 3 bases; junction bases outside the gene matches: 4. This CDR3 comprises 13 residues. Germline V gives CDR1 SGHRS, CDR2 YFSETQ. The CDR3 DNA follows: TGCGCCAGCAGGCCCACAGGGGACTATGGCTACACCTTC. This encodes CASRPTGDYGYTF.

The V and J genes are TRBV2 and TRBJ2-4; possible D gene TRBD1, 5 bases. Trimming cost V 8 bases and J 4 bases, with 15 bases left between them. The CDR3 sequence is 14 residues long. Germline CDR1 is SNHLY and CDR2 is FYNNEI. The DNA of the CDR3 is TGTGCCAGCGTGGGGCATTCCCCGAAAAACATTCAGTACTTC. This sequence encodes CASVGHSPKNIQYF.

The chain joins TRBV18 to TRBJ2-2; 10 bases fit TRBD1. J lost 3 bases, V lost 4 bases, and 20 bases had no gene match. CDR1 and CDR2 (germline): KGHSH, LQKENI. The CDR3 runs 21 residues. The DNA of the CDR3 is TGTGCCAGCTCACGAATGACATTGATTATAGAAGGGACAGGGGACACCGGGGAGCTGTTTTTT. Residues: CASSRMTLIIEGTGDTGELFF.

The chain combines TRBV27 with TRBJ2-7; TRBD2 agrees at 9 bases. The germline CDR1 and CDR2 sequences are MNHEY and SMNVEV (reference sequence). V gave up 6 bases and J gave up 3 bases; unmatched junction bases: 6. CDR3 size: 14 residues. CDR3 in DNA: TGTGCCAGCAGGCAAAATAGCGGGAGCTACGAGCAGTACTTC. Its translation is CASRQNSGSYEQYF.

The J gene is TRBJ1-5, the V gene TRBV6-2 or TRBV6-3; D is perhaps TRBD1 (5 bases). V lost 4 bases, J lost 7 bases, and 8 bases lay in between. The CDR3 is 12 amino acids. CDR1 and CDR2 (germline): MNHEY, SVGEGT. The CDR3 spells CASSFQGQPQHF. CDR3 DNA sequence: TGTGCCAGCAGTTTTCAGGGCCAGCCCCAGCATTTT.

This chain joins TRBV7-2 and TRBJ1-6, with 9 positions matching TRBD1. CDR3 length: 13 residues. Looked up from germline, CDR1 is SGHTA and CDR2 is FQGNSA. With 8 bases clipped from V and 10 bases from J, the junction kept 6 bases outside the gene matches. The CDR3 loop is CASGRDRASPLHF. For the CDR3, the DNA is TGTGCCAGCGGCCGGGACAGGGCCTCACCCCTCCACTTT.

The chain joins TRBV4-2 to TRBJ2-3; TRBD2 matches 10 bases. Losses at the gene ends were 1 base for V and 4 bases for J; bases not matched to a gene: 5. The germline CDR1 and CDR2 sequences are LGHNA and YNFKEQ. This CDR3 spans 16 amino acids. CDR3 sequence (DNA): TGTGCCAGCAGCCAAGTCCAAGGACTAGCGGCAGATACGCAGTATTTT. It specifies CASSQVQGLAADTQYF.

This chain uses TRBV7-9 with TRBJ1-1; TRBD1 is a possible D gene (6 bases). The V end lost 10 bases, the J end lost 6 bases, and 18 bases lay between the germline ends. Germline loops: CDR1 SEHNR, CDR2 FQNEAQ (reference sequence). The CDR3 totals 13 residues. CDR3 sequence reads: CATTTGPLSEAFF. The CDR3 DNA reads as TGTGCCACTACGACAGGCCCGCTCTCTGAAGCTTTCTTT.

The V call is TRBV28, the J call TRBJ2-7, with 9 bases aligning to TRBD1. Germline V gene lookup returns CDR1 MDHEN and CDR2 SYDVKM. The CDR3 loop spans 15 amino acids. J lost 2 bases, V lost 6 bases, and 8 bases had no gene match. The CDR3 DNA sequence: TGTGCCAGCAGCTCCTCGGGACAGGGAACCTACGAGCAGTACTTC. Translation gives CASSSSGQGTYEQYF.

This chain joins TRBV6-5 and TRBJ2-5; 7 bases line up with TRBD1. J gave up 5 bases and V 6 bases, and 6 bases lay outside the gene matches. The length of the CDR3 is 13 residues. The germline V gene has CDR1 MNHEY and CDR2 SVGAGI. This CDR3 is CASRKGGIETQYF. The CDR3 DNA reads TGTGCCAGCAGGAAAGGGGGCATTGAGACCCAGTACTTC.

The chain recombines TRBV18 with TRBJ1-1; 9 bases align to TRBD1. In germline, CDR1 is KGHSH, CDR2 LQKENI. This CDR3 comprises 20 residues. The ends lost 3 bases at V and 1 base at J; junction bases unmatched: 18. The CDR3 here is CASSPWGQGFSRSSNTEAFF. Here the CDR3 DNA reads TGTGCCAGCTCACCCTGGGGACAGGGTTTTTCGCGGAGTTCGAACACTGAAGCTTTCTTT.

V and J are TRBV29-1 and TRBJ2-3; TRBD2 agrees at 7 bases. The J segment lost 2 bases and the V segment lost 4 bases, leaving 9 bases of the junction unmatched. Germline loops: CDR1 SQVTM, CDR2 ANQGSEA. The CDR3 contains 15 residues. CDR3 sequence reads: CSVVRLAEYTDTQYF. The CDR3 DNA reads as TGCAGCGTTGTACGGCTAGCGGAATACACAGATACGCAGTATTTT.

The chain has TRBV5-1 and TRBJ1-2; perhaps TRBD1 as D (6 bases). This CDR3 is built from 14 residues. Trimming took off 0 bases at V and 4 bases at J, with 10 bases between the two ends. Germline CDR1 and CDR2: SGHRS and YFSETQ. The CDR3 protein is CASSLGGGSYGYTF. The CDR3 bases are TGCGCCAGCAGCTTGGGTGGGGGCAGCTATGGCTACACCTTC.

The J gene is TRBJ2-7, the V gene TRBV6-6, with 8 nucleotides matching TRBD2. Trimming cost V 6 bases and J 6 bases; bases outside gene matches: 13. Germline V gene lookup returns CDR1 MNHNY and CDR2 SVGAGI (reference sequence). The CDR3 length is 15 residues. The CDR3, as DNA: TGTGCCAGCAGGGACACCGGGACTAGTTATCGCGAGCAGTACTTC. This codes for CASRDTGTSYREQYF.